A single sample is the source of the 7 T cell receptor beta chains below, sequenced in a study of T cell responses to AZD1222 COVID-19 vaccine. This table comes from immunoSEQ multiplex PCR, and its TCRdb copy is limited to in-frame clones, with some not included. The sample records around 140,000 clones, about 91% being singletons. Sequencing was performed on peripheral blood, taken on day 0 of AZD1222 vaccination. The receptors come from an adult in good health.

V usage is TRBV5-1 and J usage is TRBJ1-1; D gene ambiguous. Germline V gene sequence: CDR1 SGHRS, CDR2 YFSETQ. Trimming left V 7 bases short and J 0 bases short, with 10 bases between. There are 13 residues in the CDR3. The CDR3 DNA reads as TGCGCCAGCGGAACACATGTGAACACTGAAGCTTTCTTT. Its protein is CASGTHVNTEAFF. The full variable domain, with the rest looked up from reference TRBV5-1 and TRBJ1-1, is KAGVTQTPRYLIKTRGQQVTLSCSPISGHRSVSWYQQTPGQGLQFLFEYFSETQRNKGNFPGRFSGRQFSNSRSEMNVSTLELGDSALYLCASGTHVNTEAFFGQGTRLTVV.

V gene TRBV19 combines with J gene TRBJ2-5, with D hard to call. The V end was cut by 5 bases, the J end by 5 bases, with 15 bases between. Germline values: CDR1 LNHDA, CDR2 SQIVND (reference sequence). The CDR3 covers 14 residues. CDR3 DNA sequence: TGTGCCAGTAGTGTCCAGTGGGGTCGGGAGACCCAGTACTTC. Translation gives CASSVQWGRETQYF.

The chain has TRBV5-1 and TRBJ2-3, with D perhaps matching TRBD1 (6 bases). Germline values: CDR1 SGHRS, CDR2 YFSETQ. The CDR3 is made up of 15 amino acids. V was clipped by 1 base and J by 5 bases, with 14 bases between them. CDR3 coding DNA: TGCGCCAGCAGCTTGACTGGGGGCGAGAAAGATACGCAGTATTTT. Amino acids: CASSLTGGEKDTQYF.

The J gene is TRBJ2-1, the V gene TRBV12-3 or TRBV12-4; D gene uncertain. The V gene lost 6 bases and the J gene lost 8 bases, with 8 bases spanning the gap. This CDR3 spans 11 amino acids. The CDR3 loop is CASSLRHEQFF. Written as DNA, the CDR3 is TGTGCCAGCAGCCTTCGCCATGAGCAGTTCTTC.

This chain connects TRBV6-2 or TRBV6-3 to TRBJ2-5; 8 positions match TRBD1. Trimming took 5 bases from V and 2 from J; bases not matched to a gene: 4. The CDR3 has 14 amino acids. Germline CDR1 reads MNHEY; CDR2 reads SVGEGT. CDR3 bases: TGTGCCAGCAGTCGGACAGGGATACAAGAGACCCAGTACTTC. Its protein product is CASSRTGIQETQYF.

The CDR3 nucleotides read TGTGCCAGCCTCGGGGGGTACGAGCAGTACTTC. Amino acid sequence: CASLGGYEQYF. The chain uses TRBV27 and TRBJ2-7, with 7 nucleotides matching TRBD2. CDR3 length: 11 residues. The germline V gene has CDR1 MNHEY and CDR2 SMNVEV (reference sequence). V shed 8 bases, J shed 4 bases, and the junction held 2 bases outside the gene matches.

The J gene is TRBJ2-3, the V gene TRBV5-4; 9 positions agree with TRBD1. CDR1 is SGHNT and CDR2 is YYREEE in the germline V gene (reference sequence). The CDR3 is 14 residues long. V lost 3 bases to trimming and J lost 3 bases; unmatched junction nucleotides: 2. The CDR3 DNA sequence: TGTGCCAGCAGCTGGGGACAGGGAACAGATACGCAGTATTTT. The encoded protein is CASSWGQGTDTQYF.